These 31 T cell receptor beta chains share one sample of origin, sequenced in a study of T cell repertoires in cytomegalovirus infection (dated by TCRdb to between 2017 and 2020). The listed sequencing device is Illumina HiSeq 1500. Through fastp at Q25 and MiXCR, TCRdb rebuilt clones from the public reads, retaining in-frame beta chains. Every distinct CDR3 protein forms one entry, paired with its most common genes and DNA. This sample comprises about 150,000 distinct CDR3 sequences, roughly a quarter of them detected only once. Of the sample, approximately 10% falls within the top ten clones. The sequencing sample was made of PBMCs. The receptors shown here come from a human donor in good health (CMV status not recorded). Some clones in this sample may be carry-over from other donors' samples.

The table lists this clonotype with many counts. V usage is TRBV7-3 and J usage is TRBJ2-2; 10 bases line up with TRBD1. J lost 8 bases, V lost 4 bases, and 4 bases had no gene match. The germline gives CDR1 SGHTA, CDR2 FQGTGA. CDR3 length equals 14 residues. The CDR3 protein is CASSSDRGQGELFF. Here the CDR3 DNA reads TGTGCCAGCAGCTCAGACAGGGGGCAAGGGGAGCTGTTTTTT.

About this clonotype: A much larger clone is a single base away; this may be a read error. The V call is TRBV12-3 or TRBV12-4, the J call TRBJ1-1; D is perhaps TRBD1 (5 bases). The CDR3 has 12 amino acids. CDR3 in DNA: TGTGCCAGCAGTCAGGGAGGCGGTGAAGCTCTCTTT. Protein sequence: CASSQGGGEALF.

V is TRBV5-4 and J is TRBJ1-1; D ambiguous. The CDR3 runs 12 residues. V was clipped by 10 bases and J by 0 bases, with 10 bases between them. Looked up from germline, CDR1 is SGHNT and CDR2 is YYREEE (reference sequence). The CDR3, as DNA: TGTGCCGCAGCCGGGCTGAACACTGAAGCTTTCTTT. Protein sequence: CAAAGLNTEAFF.

The V and J genes are TRBV6-6 and TRBJ2-7; 8 positions match TRBD2. This CDR3 is built from 16 residues. Per the germline V gene, CDR1 is MNHNY and CDR2 is SVGAGI (reference sequence). The V segment lost 2 bases and the J segment 0 bases; nucleotides outside the gene matches: 6. The CDR3 DNA follows: TGTGCCAGCAGTTACAAGGGCGGGGGGTCCTCCTACGAGCAGTACTTC. Amino acids: CASSYKGGGSSYEQYF.

This chain links TRBV20-1 with TRBJ2-7, with a weak D call TRBD1 (6 bases). Trimming took off 6 bases at V and 0 bases at J, with 15 bases between the two ends. This CDR3 spans 14 amino acids. Germline CDR1 and CDR2: DFQATT and SNEGSKA (reference sequence). The CDR3 nucleotides read TGCAGTGCACTTCCGGGACACCTCTCCTACGAGCAGTACTTC. Translated: CSALPGHLSYEQYF.

This clonotype was counted between two and nine times. This rearrangement joins TRBV28 to TRBJ2-6; perhaps D is TRBD1 or TRBD2 (6 bases each). CDR3 length: 18 amino acids. Germline V gene lookup returns CDR1 MDHEN and CDR2 SYDVKM. V dropped 5 bases and J dropped 0 bases, with 17 bases sitting between them. The CDR3: CASSGGGTTSSGANVLTF. For the CDR3, the DNA is TGTGCCAGCAGTGGAGGGGGGACGACGAGCTCTGGGGCCAACGTCCTGACTTTC.

The chain is built from TRBV28 and TRBJ1-5; tentatively, D is TRBD1 (5 bases). Germline lookup yields CDR1 MDHEN and CDR2 SYDVKM. The CDR3 length is 15 residues. The V gene lost 5 bases and the J gene lost 2 bases, with 13 bases spanning the gap. The DNA for the CDR3 is TGTGCCAGCAGTCTCCGACAGATAGGCAATCAGCCCCAGCATTTT. Its translation is CASSLRQIGNQPQHF.

This clonotype has more than one count but fewer than ten. The V gene is TRBV6-1, the J gene TRBJ2-7; 13 bases are a match to TRBD2. The CDR3 runs 17 residues. V lost 7 bases to trimming and J lost 3 bases; unmatched junction nucleotides: 12. CDR1 and CDR2 (germline): MNHNS, SASEGT. CDR3 amino acids: CASIEGLAGTGLYEQYF. DNA for the CDR3: TGTGCCAGCATCGAGGGACTAGCGGGAACCGGCCTCTACGAGCAGTACTTC.

The chain has TRBV27 and TRBJ1-2, with 9 bases identical to TRBD1. V lost 8 bases and J lost 5; bases outside the gene matches: 18. The germline gives CDR1 MNHEY, CDR2 SMNVEV (reference sequence). The CDR3 sequence is 17 residues long. CDR3 coding DNA: TGTGCCAGCGAGAGCCCAACAGGGGGCTATGTCGTTTATGGCTACACCTTC. Translated, it gives CASESPTGGYVVYGYTF.

CDR3 nucleotides: TGTGCCAGCAGGGGACTACTAGGGGGACTAGTAAACACCGGGGAGCTGTTTTTT. Its translation: CASRGLLGGLVNTGELFF. The rearrangement links TRBV2 to TRBJ2-2; 8 nucleotides match TRBD2. The CDR3 runs to 18 residues. V was pared by 6 bases and J by 2 bases, with 14 bases of the junction left unmatched. The germline CDR1 and CDR2 sequences are SNHLY and FYNNEI.

This clonotype appeared a single time. V usage is TRBV20-1 and J usage is TRBJ1-6; D uncertain. Germline loops: CDR1 DFQATT, CDR2 SNEGSKA (reference sequence). The germline V and J ends were trimmed by 6 bases and 1 base, with 13 bases remaining between them. CDR3 length equals 15 residues. The chain's CDR3 is CSAGGGVSYNSPLHF. DNA for the CDR3: TGCAGTGCCGGAGGCGGGGTTTCCTATAATTCACCCCTCCACTTT.

This chain uses TRBV11-2 with TRBJ1-6, with TRBD1 matching 9 bases. Germline-derived CDR1 and CDR2 are SGHAT and FQNNGV. This CDR3 is built from 14 residues. The V segment lost 1 base and the J segment 10 bases; nucleotides outside the gene matches: 2. This CDR3 reads CASSLGDRESPLHF. CDR3 sequence (DNA): TGTGCCAGCAGCTTAGGGGACAGGGAATCACCCCTCCACTTT.

Ten or more counts support this clonotype. V usage is TRBV11-2 and J usage is TRBJ1-3, with a weak D call TRBD1 (5 bases). V was pared by 4 bases and J by 1 base, with 14 bases between. From germline, CDR1 is SGHAT and CDR2 FQNNGV. The CDR3 sequence is 16 residues long. CDR3 sequence: CASSSIRGGSGNTIYF. DNA of the CDR3: TGTGCCAGCAGCTCTATACGTGGGGGATCTGGAAACACCATATATTTT.

This clonotype was seen only a few times. The chain uses TRBV5-6 and TRBJ1-1, with D uncertain. Germline V CDR1 and CDR2: SGHDT, YYEEEE. Between the trimmed V and J ends, which lost 2 bases and 1 base, there was a span of 9 bases. This CDR3 region has 14 residues. CDR3 amino acids: CASSFFNQNTEAFF. The CDR3 region has the DNA TGTGCCAGCAGCTTCTTCAACCAGAACACTGAAGCTTTCTTT. Using reference TRBV5-6 and TRBJ1-1 for the parts outside the CDR3, the full variable domain is DAGVTQSPTHLIKTRGQQVTLRCSPKSGHDTVSWYQQALGQGPQFIFQYYEEEERQRGNFPDRFSGHQFPNYSSELNVNALLLGDSALYLCASSFFNQNTEAFFGQGTRLTVV.

As to this clonotype: One end of the junction fails to match germline, which may point to a read error. The chain couples TRBV5-6 to TRBJ1-1; 7 bases are a match to TRBD1. This CDR3 comprises 14 residues. Germline V CDR1 and CDR2: SGHDT, YYEEEE. The CDR3 region is CASTLRTGNTEAFF. CDR3 coding DNA: TGTGCCAGCACCTTGCGGACAGGGAACACTGAAGCTTTCTTT.

This chain links TRBV6-1 with TRBJ1-2; 7 bases line up with TRBD1. The CDR3 length is 13 residues. The germline CDR1 and CDR2 sequences are MNHNS and SASEGT. V lost 10 bases, J lost 5 bases, and 10 bases stayed unmatched. CDR3 nucleotides: TGTGCCAACTCTACCCCAGGGGGTTATGGCTACACCTTC. This translates into CANSTPGGYGYTF.

This chain links TRBV29-1 with TRBJ1-2, with 8 positions matching TRBD1. The CDR3 has 13 residues. The germline V gene has CDR1 SQVTM and CDR2 ANQGSEA. Germline trimming cut 7 bases from V and 4 bases from J; bases unmatched to any gene: 8. CDR3 bases: TGCAGCGGAACCGACAGGGGAGGCTATGGCTACACCTTC. This encodes CSGTDRGGYGYTF. Drawing the rest from reference TRBV29-1 and TRBJ1-2, the complete variable domain is SAVISQKPSRDICQRGTSLTIQCQVDSQVTMMFWYRQQPGQSLTLIATANQGSEATYESGFVIDKFPISRPNLTFSTLTVSNMSPEDSSIYLCSGTDRGGYGYTFGSGTRLTVV.

This clonotype occurred a few times. The rearrangement links TRBV5-8 to TRBJ2-6, with 7 bases matching TRBD1. The V and J ends lost 1 base and 0 bases, in that order; junction bases with no gene match: 7. Germline V gives CDR1 SGHTS, CDR2 YDEGEE. This CDR3 comprises 18 residues. CDR3 coding DNA: TGTGCCAGCAGCTTGTCCGGACAGGTTAGCTCTGGGGCCAACGTCCTGACTTTC. This sequence encodes CASSLSGQVSSGANVLTF.

Concerning this clonotype itself: An end of the junction does not agree with germline; a read error may underlie this. The V and J genes are TRBV7-2 and TRBJ2-7; D perhaps matches TRBD2 (6 bases). CDR1 SGHTA and CDR2 FQGNSA come from the germline V gene. The CDR3 contains 14 residues. As DNA, the CDR3 is TGTTCCAGCAGCTTCAACACCGGGAGCTACGAGCAGTACTTC. Translation: CSSSFNTGSYEQYF.

The chain employs TRBV15 and TRBJ1-2, with D unclear. CDR3 length: 14 residues. Germline V gene sequence: CDR1 LNHNV, CDR2 YYDKDF (reference sequence). Deletions cut 5 bases from V and 2 bases from J, with 12 bases between. As DNA, the CDR3 is TGTGCCACCAGCCTGAGGACCCCAAACTATGGCTACACCTTC. This translates into CATSLRTPNYGYTF.

At least ten counts were recorded for this clonotype. This chain uses TRBV7-2 with TRBJ1-5; no firm D call. CDR1 and CDR2 from the germline V gene are SGHTA and FQGNSA. The CDR3 is 14 residues long. V lost 0 bases to trimming and J lost 4 bases, with 7 bases between them. The CDR3 bases are TGTGCCAGCAGCTTAGCTGTAGGGAATCAGCCCCAGCATTTT. It translates to CASSLAVGNQPQHF. The full variable domain, rest sourced from reference TRBV7-2 and TRBJ1-5, is GAGVSQSPSNKVTEKGKDVELRCDPISGHTALYWYRQSLGQGLEFLIYFQGNSAPDKSGLPSDRFSAERTGGSVSTLTIQRTQQEDSAVYLCASSLAVGNQPQHFGDGTRLSIL.

At least ten counts were recorded for this clonotype. The CDR3 DNA follows: TGTGCCAGCAGCTCCTCTGGGGCCGGCAATCAGCCCCAGCATTTT. Translation: CASSSSGAGNQPQHF. This chain uses TRBV11-2 with TRBJ1-5; weak D call: TRBD1 (5 bases). With 4 bases removed from V and 2 bases from J, the gap between germline ends came to 12 bases. The germline V gene encodes CDR1 SGHAT and CDR2 FQNNGV. The CDR3 is made up of 15 amino acids.

In this sample, this clonotype turned up many times. V gene TRBV7-3 combines with J gene TRBJ2-1; 11 bases map to TRBD2. The CDR3 contains 18 residues. The germline gives CDR1 SGHTA, CDR2 FQGTGA. V was pared by 1 base and J by 6 bases, with 11 bases of the junction left unmatched. The CDR3 bases are TGTGCCAGCAGCTTAAAGGCCCAGCTAGCGGGAGGTATCAATGAGCAGTTCTTC. Amino acids: CASSLKAQLAGGINEQFF. Complete variable domain (other parts from reference TRBV7-3 and TRBJ2-1): GAGVSQTPSNKVTEKGKYVELRCDPISGHTALYWYRQSLGQGPEFLIYFQGTGAADDSGLPNDRFFAVRPEGSVSTLKIQRTERGDSAVYLCASSLKAQLAGGINEQFFGPGTRLTVL.

This clonotype was counted a few times. This sequence joins TRBV2 and TRBJ1-1, with D unclear. The CDR3 covers 12 residues. Trimming removed 7 bases from V and 2 bases from J, with 8 bases in between. Germline CDR1 is SNHLY and CDR2 is FYNNEI. CDR3 amino acids: CASTLVNTEAFF. In DNA form, the CDR3 reads TGTGCCAGCACTTTGGTCAACACTGAAGCTTTCTTT.

The chain recombines TRBV4-1 with TRBJ1-1; 10 bases fit TRBD1. V shed 0 bases, J shed 8 bases, and the junction held 3 bases outside the gene matches. This CDR3 is 14 amino acids long. The germline gives CDR1 MGHRA, CDR2 YSYEKL. The CDR3 loop reads CASSQERGQGEAFF. In nucleotides, the CDR3 is TGCGCCAGCAGCCAAGAAAGGGGACAGGGGGAAGCTTTCTTT.

In its sample, this clonotype was seen many times. This chain connects TRBV6-5 to TRBJ2-7; D may be TRBD1 (5 bases). V lost 2 bases and J lost 2, with 10 bases in between. The CDR3 has 14 amino acids. Per germline, CDR1 MNHEY and CDR2 SVGAGI. CDR3 sequence reads: CASSYNRGTYEQYF. The CDR3 region has the DNA TGTGCCAGCAGTTACAATAGGGGAACCTACGAGCAGTACTTC.

V is TRBV28 and J is TRBJ1-5; weak D call: TRBD1 (6 bases). Trimming shortened V by 4 bases and J by 7 bases, and 20 bases separated the two germline ends. CDR3 length: 16 amino acids. Germline-derived CDR1 and CDR2 are MDHEN and SYDVKM. The DNA of the CDR3 is TGTGCCAGCAGTTCCAACCGCAGGGGTCGGGACCAGCCCCAGCATTTT. Translating it yields CASSSNRRGRDQPQHF. Full variable domain (missing parts from reference TRBV28 and TRBJ1-5): DVKVTQSSRYLVKRTGEKVFLECVQDMDHENMFWYRQDPGLGLRLIYFSYDVKMKEKGDIPEGYSVSREKKERFSLILESASTNQTSMYLCASSSNRRGRDQPQHFGDGTRLSIL.

A word on this clonotype: This may arise from a read error, as a much more abundant clone is one base away. The V and J genes are TRBV7-6 and TRBJ1-5; D may be TRBD1 (5 bases). This CDR3 has 13 amino acids. Germline lookup yields CDR1 SGHVS and CDR2 FNYEAQ. CDR3 in amino acids: CSSSLGVNQPQHF. The CDR3 DNA follows: TGTTCCAGCAGCTTAGGGGTCAATCAGCCCCAGCATTTT.

The genes are TRBV28 and TRBJ1-5, with a possible D match to TRBD1 (5 bases). The CDR3 covers 14 residues. V lost 6 bases and J 6 bases, leaving 15 bases between the germline ends. Germline CDR1 MDHEN, CDR2 SYDVKM. CDR3 sequence (DNA): TGTGCCAGCAGCCTAGGGGACCCAGGTCAGCCCCAGCATTTT. Translation gives CASSLGDPGQPQHF.

Only a few counts were recorded for this clonotype. The genes are TRBV2 and TRBJ1-5; 7 bases match TRBD1. With V trimmed by 7 bases and J by 3 bases, 12 bases remained unmatched. The CDR3 extends over 16 amino acids. Germline loops: CDR1 SNHLY, CDR2 FYNNEI. CDR3 loop: CASIPAVGTDNQPQHF. Here the CDR3 DNA reads TGTGCCAGCATCCCCGCCGTTGGGACAGACAATCAGCCCCAGCATTTT.

The rearrangement joins TRBV28 to TRBJ1-5; TRBD1 matches at 11 bases. The germline gives CDR1 MDHEN, CDR2 SYDVKM. The CDR3 covers 15 residues. V dropped 5 bases and J dropped 6; count of bases not matched to a gene: 6. The CDR3, as DNA: TGTGCCAGCAGTCGCAGCGGGACAGGGGGTCAGCCCCAGCATTTT. It yields the protein CASSRSGTGGQPQHF.